Listed here are 17 T cell receptor beta chains from one sample, sequenced in a study of T cell responses to AZD1222 COVID-19 vaccine. The data were produced by immunoSEQ multiplex PCR, yet TCRdb's version contains in-frame clones alone and is incomplete. The table has 90,000 to 110,000 clones, approximately 92% seen once. The sequenced sample was peripheral blood, obtained 28 days after the second AZD1222 dose. These receptors all come from an adult who received the AZD1222 COVID-19 vaccine.

The chain combines TRBV5-6 with TRBJ2-7; possible D gene TRBD2, 5 bases. CDR1 SGHDT and CDR2 YYEEEE come from the germline V gene. CDR3 length equals 12 residues. Trimming removed 1 base from V and 3 bases from J, with 5 bases in between. DNA for the CDR3: TGTGCCAGCAGCTTGAGCGGCTACGAGCAGTACTTC. This sequence encodes CASSLSGYEQYF.

The rearrangement joins TRBV30 to TRBJ2-3, with 8 bases fitting TRBD2. The V segment lost 3 bases and the J segment 3 bases; nucleotides outside the gene matches: 8. Germline lookup yields CDR1 GTSNPN and CDR2 SVGIG (reference sequence). The CDR3 is 15 amino acids. In nucleotides, the CDR3 is TGTGCCTGGAGGGGACTAGTCAGTCGGACAGATACGCAGTATTTT. The encoded protein is CAWRGLVSRTDTQYF.

The V and J genes are TRBV5-4 and TRBJ2-2; maybe TRBD2 (5 bases). The CDR3 covers 13 residues. V dropped 3 bases and J dropped 4 bases, with 7 bases sitting between them. Per germline, CDR1 SGHNT and CDR2 YYREEE (reference sequence). The CDR3 is CASSSGFTGELFF. The CDR3 DNA reads TGTGCCAGCAGCTCGGGGTTCACCGGGGAGCTGTTTTTT.

V and J are TRBV9 and TRBJ2-7; 9 positions agree with TRBD1. The CDR3 consists of 15 residues. Germline-derived CDR1 and CDR2 are SGDLS and YYNGEE. V shed 4 bases and J 3 bases; nucleotides not matched to a gene: 8. The CDR3 nucleotides are TGTGCCAGCAGCAAAGCGGGACAGGGCTTCTACGAGCAGTACTTC. It yields the protein CASSKAGQGFYEQYF.

The chain employs TRBV28 and TRBJ2-7; a possible D gene is TRBD1 (6 bases). Trimming cost V 2 bases and J 2 bases, with 16 bases left between them. Germline CDR1 MDHEN, CDR2 SYDVKM. The CDR3 is made up of 16 amino acids. CDR3 in amino acids: CASSLVGQGRAYEQYF. In nucleotides, the CDR3 is TGTGCCAGCAGTTTAGTGGGGCAGGGGCGAGCCTACGAGCAGTACTTC.

V usage is TRBV11-1 and J usage is TRBJ2-1; 9 bases line up with TRBD1. The CDR3 is 17 amino acids. Germline loops: CDR1 SGHAT, CDR2 FQDESV (reference sequence). The junction had 5 bases not matched to a gene; V was cut back by 0 bases and J by 2 bases. CDR3: CASSLARGQGTYNEQFF. The DNA for the CDR3 is TGTGCCAGCAGCTTAGCGCGGGGACAGGGCACCTACAATGAGCAGTTCTTC.

The chain couples TRBV7-2 to TRBJ1-5; 9 nucleotides line up with TRBD1. The CDR3 is 15 amino acids. Germline V gene lookup returns CDR1 SGHTA and CDR2 FQGNSA. V was clipped by 6 bases and J by 5 bases; unmatched bases: 8. The CDR3 spells CASSLGQGTYQPQHF. The CDR3 nucleotides are TGTGCCAGCAGTTTGGGACAGGGTACTTATCAGCCCCAGCATTTT.

The J gene is TRBJ1-5, the V gene TRBV19; D is ambiguous. V was cut by 3 bases and J by 5 bases, with 5 bases left in between. The CDR3 covers 12 residues. Per the germline V gene, CDR1 is LNHDA and CDR2 is SQIVND (reference sequence). The CDR3 reads CASSMLYQPQHF. In DNA, the CDR3 is TGTGCCAGTAGTATGCTCTATCAGCCCCAGCATTTT.

V is TRBV6-5 and J is TRBJ2-3, with 7 bases aligning to TRBD1. The germline CDR1 and CDR2 sequences are MNHEY and SVGAGI. The CDR3 spans 13 residues. J was trimmed by 2 bases and V by 9 bases; bases with no gene match: 5. CDR3 coding DNA: TGTGCCAGTAGGGACAGAAACACAGATACGCAGTATTTT. Protein sequence: CASRDRNTDTQYF.

The chain joins TRBV10-3 to TRBJ2-7, with D tentatively TRBD1 or TRBD2 (7 bases each). Per the germline V gene, CDR1 is ENHRY and CDR2 is SYGVKD. The CDR3 totals 13 residues. V was shortened by 10 bases and J by 5 bases, with 18 bases between the two germline ends. This chain's CDR3 is CATATGTTDEQYF. In DNA form, the CDR3 reads TGTGCCACTGCGACAGGGACTACTGACGAGCAGTACTTC.

This chain uses TRBV6-5 with TRBJ1-5, with unresolved D. Trimming pared 2 bases from V and 0 bases from J, leaving 8 bases between. In germline, CDR1 is MNHEY, CDR2 SVGAGI. This CDR3 has 15 residues. As DNA, the CDR3 is TGTGCCAGCAGTTACGTTGAGGGTAGCAATCAGCCCCAGCATTTT. Protein sequence: CASSYVEGSNQPQHF.

The rearrangement joins TRBV28 to TRBJ2-2; weak D call: TRBD2 (5 bases). V lost 6 bases and J lost 3, with 11 bases in between. CDR3 length: 14 amino acids. CDR1 and CDR2 from the germline V gene are MDHEN and SYDVKM. The chain's CDR3 is CASSLPRDTGELFF. The CDR3 region has the DNA TGTGCCAGCAGCCTCCCGAGGGACACCGGGGAGCTGTTTTTT. Together with reference TRBV28 and TRBJ2-2, the CDR3 gives the full variable domain: DVKVTQSSRYLVKRTGEKVFLECVQDMDHENMFWYRQDPGLGLRLIYFSYDVKMKEKGDIPEGYSVSREKKERFSLILESASTNQTSMYLCASSLPRDTGELFFGEGSRLTVL.

This clone was seen more than once but under ten times. The chain uses TRBV2 and TRBJ2-2, with 9 bases aligning to TRBD2. The V segment lost 8 bases and the J segment 3 bases; nucleotides outside the gene matches: 13. Germline V lookup: CDR1 SNHLY, CDR2 FYNNEI. The CDR3 runs to 17 residues. In DNA form, the CDR3 reads TGTGCCAGCCGAAAAGGCGGCGGGAGGGATTACACCGGGGAGCTGTTTTTT. Translating gives CASRKGGGRDYTGELFF.

The CDR3 DNA follows: TGTGCCAGCTCACCATGGAACTCAAACACCATATATTTT. This translates into CASSPWNSNTIYF. V is TRBV18 and J is TRBJ1-3; D is unclear. Trimming shortened V by 2 bases and J by 6 bases, and 8 bases separated the two germline ends. Germline V CDR1 and CDR2: KGHSH, LQKENI. The CDR3 totals 13 residues.

The chain recombines TRBV27 with TRBJ1-2; D remains unclear. V lost 3 bases and J lost 2, with 7 bases in between. This CDR3 is built from 13 residues. Per germline, CDR1 MNHEY and CDR2 SMNVEV (reference sequence). CDR3 coding DNA: TGTGCCAGCAGTTTCAACGGAAACTATGGCTACACCTTC. This translates into CASSFNGNYGYTF.

The chain is built from TRBV7-2 and TRBJ1-2; TRBD1 might be the D (6 bases). The CDR3 is 12 residues long. Germline-derived CDR1 and CDR2 are SGHTA and FQGNSA. Trimming stripped 4 bases from V and 8 bases from J, with 11 bases between. DNA of the CDR3: TGTGCCAGCAGCTCAGGGGCAAGAGGCTACACCTTC. It translates to CASSSGARGYTF.

This chain links TRBV7-9 with TRBJ2-7; no reliable D call. This CDR3 is built from 13 residues. V was pared by 5 bases and J by 1 base, with 9 bases between. CDR1 and CDR2 (germline): SEHNR, FQNEAQ (reference sequence). The CDR3 region is CASSLHSSYEQYF. In DNA form, the CDR3 reads TGTGCCAGCAGCCTGCATAGTTCCTACGAGCAGTACTTC.